This T cell receptor (beta chain) was sequenced during a study of T cell responses to AZD1222 COVID-19 vaccine. General study points: No repertoire was sampled before or during the peak T cell response, only after it.

Germline values: CDR1 SGHRS, CDR2 YFSETQ. V was shortened by 2 bases and J by 4 bases, with 12 bases between the two germline ends. This CDR3 region has 14 residues. Of note for this clone: The antigen remains unidentified.

Profiling relied on immunoSEQ multiplex PCR, and the TCRdb table lists in-frame clones only, not all of them. The sample lists about 75,000 clones, roughly 84% occurring once. The rearrangement uses TRBV5-1 and TRBJ1-2, with D perhaps matching TRBD1 (5 bases). The specimen was peripheral blood, collected 28 days after the second AZD1222 dose. The sequence derives from an adult who received the AZD1222 COVID-19 vaccine. The CDR3, as DNA: TGCGCCAGCAGCTTAAGGGGATTAACCTATGGCTACACCTTC. Protein product: CASSLRGLTYGYTF. Using reference TRBV5-1 and TRBJ1-2 for the parts outside the CDR3, the full variable domain is KAGVTQTPRYLIKTRGQQVTLSCSPISGHRSVSWYQQTPGQGLQFLFEYFSETQRNKGNFPGRFSGRQFSNSRSEMNVSTLELGDSALYLCASSLRGLTYGYTFGSGTRLTVV.